What follows are 24 T cell receptor beta chains derived from one specimen sequenced in a study of blood T cell repertoires in COVID-19. Clones were sequenced by immunoSEQ multiplex PCR, and TCRdb holds only the in-frame ones, with some missing. Found here are about 300,000 clones, around 87% of them singletons; the top ten hold 1.3%. Input material: peripheral blood. Receptors were obtained from a man between 70 and 80 years old with acute or convalescent COVID-19.

The chain is built from TRBV4-2 and TRBJ2-7; 12 positions agree with TRBD2. This CDR3 spans 15 amino acids. With 5 bases clipped from V and 4 bases from J, the junction kept 6 bases outside the gene matches. CDR1 LGHNA and CDR2 YNFKEQ come from the germline V gene. The CDR3 DNA is TGTGCCAGCAGCGCAACTAGCGGGAGGACTTACGAGCAGTACTTC. As protein: CASSATSGRTYEQYF.

V usage is TRBV5-6 and J usage is TRBJ1-2; perhaps TRBD1 as D (6 bases). The germline V gene encodes CDR1 SGHDT and CDR2 YYEEEE. Trimming removed 4 bases at V and 5 bases at J, with 18 bases between. The CDR3 has 15 residues. CDR3 sequence reads: CASSRLNRDGYGYTF. As DNA, the CDR3 is TGTGCCAGCAGCCGCTTAAACAGGGATGGGTATGGCTACACCTTC.

V usage is TRBV5-4 and J usage is TRBJ1-2; TRBD1 is a possible D gene (5 bases). This CDR3 is 16 amino acids long. V lost 4 bases and J lost 8, with 24 bases in between. The germline V gene has CDR1 SGHNT and CDR2 YYREEE (reference sequence). Here the CDR3 reads CASSPSPFREGGGYTF. The CDR3 DNA reads TGTGCCAGCAGCCCGTCCCCCTTCAGGGAAGGCGGCGGCTACACCTTC.

This clone is a singleton in its sample. This sequence joins TRBV28 and TRBJ2-3, with D perhaps matching TRBD1 (8 bases). This CDR3 is built from 13 residues. Trimming removed 7 bases at V and 6 bases at J, with 14 bases between. Germline-derived CDR1 and CDR2 are MDHEN and SYDVKM. The CDR3 is CASTIQGGDTQYF. CDR3 nucleotide sequence: TGTGCCAGCACCATACAGGGGGGGGATACGCAGTATTTT.

This clone was seen only once. The genes are TRBV5-1 and TRBJ2-2, with D tentatively TRBD1 (6 bases). Germline V gene sequence: CDR1 SGHRS, CDR2 YFSETQ. The V end lost 0 bases, the J end lost 4 bases, and 7 bases lay between the germline ends. The CDR3 has 14 amino acids. For the CDR3, the DNA is TGCGCCAGCAGCTTGGGGGACATCACCGGGGAGCTGTTTTTT. The encoded protein is CASSLGDITGELFF.

J is TRBJ1-5 and V is TRBV2, with D hard to call. Germline lookup yields CDR1 SNHLY and CDR2 FYNNEI. This CDR3 is built from 15 residues. Trimming stripped 1 base from V and 6 bases from J, with 13 bases between. The CDR3 DNA reads TGTGCCAGCAGTGAAGTAGCAACAATCGGTCAGCCCCAGCATTTT. Encoded protein: CASSEVATIGQPQHF.

The rearrangement joins TRBV6-5 to TRBJ1-5, with D hard to call. The CDR3 has 14 amino acids. Trimming shortened V by 6 bases and J by 11 bases, and 20 bases separated the two germline ends. Germline values: CDR1 MNHEY, CDR2 SVGAGI. The CDR3 protein is CASSHLNPPGTQHF. In nucleotides, the CDR3 is TGTGCCAGCAGCCACCTAAACCCTCCGGGAACCCAGCATTTT.

The rearrangement joins TRBV27 to TRBJ1-2; weak D call: TRBD1 (5 bases). With 4 bases removed from V and 2 bases from J, the gap between germline ends came to 11 bases. The CDR3 covers 14 residues. Germline V gives CDR1 MNHEY, CDR2 SMNVEV (reference sequence). CDR3 in DNA: TGTGCCAGCAGTTCCCTACAGGCGAACTATGGCTACACCTTC. Translated: CASSSLQANYGYTF.

This clone was counted only a few times. The chain employs TRBV28 and TRBJ1-4; 7 bases match TRBD1. The germline CDR1 and CDR2 sequences are MDHEN and SYDVKM. The J segment lost 7 bases and the V segment lost 3 bases, leaving 8 bases of the junction unmatched. This CDR3 region has 15 residues. Written as DNA, the CDR3 is TGTGCCAGCAGTTTCTCGTGGCAGGGGGGTGAAAAACTGTTTTTT. This gives the protein CASSFSWQGGEKLFF. Filled out from reference TRBV28 and TRBJ1-4, the complete variable domain reads DVKVTQSSRYLVKRTGEKVFLECVQDMDHENMFWYRQDPGLGLRLIYFSYDVKMKEKGDIPEGYSVSREKKERFSLILESASTNQTSMYLCASSFSWQGGEKLFFGSGTQLSVL.

The sample holds a few counts of this clone. V is TRBV19 and J is TRBJ1-1, with 9 bases fitting TRBD1. The CDR3 has 15 residues. The junction had 12 bases not matched to a gene; V was cut back by 7 bases and J by 6 bases. Germline assignment: CDR1 LNHDA and CDR2 SQIVND (reference sequence). This CDR3 reads CASILLDRGLAEAFF. As DNA, the CDR3 is TGTGCCAGTATATTGTTGGACAGGGGTCTGGCTGAAGCTTTCTTT.

CDR3 residues: CASLGTGGDEQYF. Here the CDR3 DNA reads TGTGCCAGCTTGGGGACAGGGGGCGACGAGCAGTACTTC. V is TRBV18 and J is TRBJ2-7, with 12 bases identical to TRBD1. The CDR3 loop spans 13 amino acids. Trimming took 7 bases from V and 5 from J; bases not matched to a gene: 3. The V gene's germline CDR1 is KGHSH and CDR2 LQKENI.

The chain carries TRBV29-1 and TRBJ2-1; TRBD2 aligns across 9 bases. Germline V CDR1 and CDR2: SQVTM, ANQGSEA. The V gene end was trimmed by 3 bases and the J gene end by 0 bases; junction bases not matched to a gene: 0. CDR3 length: 14 residues. In DNA form, the CDR3 reads TGCAGCGTTGATAGCGGGAGCTCCTACAATGAGCAGTTCTTC. Amino acids: CSVDSGSSYNEQFF.

CDR3 in amino acids: CASSPGTSAEDTQYF. The CDR3, as DNA: TGTGCCAGCAGCCCCGGGACTAGCGCAGAAGATACGCAGTATTTT. V is TRBV5-4 and J is TRBJ2-3, with TRBD2 matching 10 bases. Trimming cost V 4 bases and J 5 bases; bases outside gene matches: 7. In germline, CDR1 is SGHNT, CDR2 YYREEE (reference sequence). The length of the CDR3 is 15 residues.

V is TRBV2 and J is TRBJ2-7; 9 bases align to TRBD2. Germline values: CDR1 SNHLY, CDR2 FYNNEI. CDR3 size: 14 residues. The ends lost 1 base at V and 6 bases at J; junction bases unmatched: 4. The DNA for the CDR3 is TGTGCCAGCAGTGAAGAACTAGCGGGTCTCGAGCAGTACTTC. Protein: CASSEELAGLEQYF.

The chain employs TRBV30 and TRBJ1-5; the D is unclear. V lost 1 base to trimming and J lost 0 bases, with 7 bases between them. The CDR3 has 14 amino acids. Germline loops: CDR1 GTSNPN, CDR2 SVGIG (reference sequence). In nucleotides, the CDR3 is TGTGCCTGGAGTGGGGCAGATAGCAATCAGCCCCAGCATTTT. Translating it yields CAWSGADSNQPQHF.

The rearrangement joins TRBV10-1 to TRBJ1-5; TRBD1 is a possible D gene (6 bases). Germline V gene data show CDR1 as WNHNN and CDR2 as SYGVQD (reference sequence). CDR3 length: 16 residues. The V end lost 4 bases, the J end lost 0 bases, and 13 bases lay between the germline ends. The CDR3 DNA reads as TGCGCCAGCAGTGCGAAGGGGGGGAGTAGCAATCAGCCCCAGCATTTT. It specifies CASSAKGGSSNQPQHF.

The chain uses TRBV25-1 and TRBJ1-1; D gene unclear. Trimming stripped 6 bases from V and 1 base from J, with 12 bases between. This CDR3 comprises 14 residues. The germline CDR1 and CDR2 sequences are MGHDK and SYGVNS. CDR3 nucleotides: TGTGCCAGCAGCCCCCGGGGAGCGAACACTGAAGCTTTCTTT. Translated, it gives CASSPRGANTEAFF.

V usage is TRBV29-1 and J usage is TRBJ2-7; 8 bases match TRBD1. J gave up 10 bases and V 7 bases, and 9 bases lay outside the gene matches. From germline, CDR1 is SQVTM and CDR2 ANQGSEA. The CDR3 runs to 11 residues. The CDR3: CSAVSGTGQYF. As DNA, the CDR3 is TGCAGCGCCGTGTCCGGGACAGGACAGTACTTC.

CDR3 nucleotides: TGTGCCAGCAGCTTATGGGGGGGCAATCAGCCCCAGCATTTT. Translation gives CASSLWGGNQPQHF. This sequence joins TRBV7-8 and TRBJ1-5; possibly TRBD1 for D (5 bases). Germline assignment: CDR1 SGHVS and CDR2 FQNEAQ. The V and J ends lost 2 bases and 2 bases respectively, with 7 bases between them. The CDR3 totals 14 residues.

The chain couples TRBV6-2 or TRBV6-3 to TRBJ1-1, with a tentative D call TRBD1 (5 bases). The length of the CDR3 is 14 residues. The germline V gene encodes CDR1 MNHEY and CDR2 SVGEGT. The V end was cut by 2 bases, the J end by 4 bases, with 11 bases between. Here the CDR3 reads CASSYSRDVTEAFF. CDR3 bases: TGTGCCAGCAGTTACAGCAGGGATGTCACTGAAGCTTTCTTT.

This chain connects TRBV7-2 to TRBJ2-1, with TRBD2 matching 13 bases. The length of the CDR3 is 16 residues. Germline CDR1 and CDR2: SGHTA and FQGNSA. The junction had 4 bases not matched to a gene; V was cut back by 4 bases and J by 4 bases. The DNA of the CDR3 is TGTGCCAGCAGCTCTAAGGGACTAGCGGGATACAATGAGCAGTTCTTC. This codes for CASSSKGLAGYNEQFF.

This rearrangement joins TRBV5-1 to TRBJ2-5, with 8 bases that match TRBD1. V was pared by 4 bases and J by 2 bases, with 4 bases of the junction left unmatched. The CDR3 covers 14 residues. Germline V gene sequence: CDR1 SGHRS, CDR2 YFSETQ. CDR3 nucleotides: TGCGCCAGCAGCCAAGGACAGGGACAAGAGACCCAGTACTTC. This sequence encodes CASSQGQGQETQYF. Based on the CDR3 plus reference TRBV5-1 and TRBJ2-5, the full variable domain is KAGVTQTPRYLIKTRGQQVTLSCSPISGHRSVSWYQQTPGQGLQFLFEYFSETQRNKGNFPGRFSGRQFSNSRSEMNVSTLELGDSALYLCASSQGQGQETQYFGPGTRLLVL.

The V and J genes are TRBV7-2 and TRBJ2-1; TRBD2 agrees at 13 bases. Germline CDR1 reads SGHTA; CDR2 reads FQGNSA. J lost 7 bases, V lost 4 bases, and 13 bases had no gene match. This CDR3 is built from 18 residues. CDR3 amino acids: CASSSLGTSGIHTNEQFF. DNA of the CDR3: TGTGCCAGCAGCTCGCTGGGGACTAGCGGGATACACACGAATGAGCAGTTCTTC.

The chain is built from TRBV7-9 and TRBJ2-2, with 7 bases fitting TRBD1. The length of the CDR3 is 14 residues. The V gene's germline CDR1 is SEHNR and CDR2 FQNEAQ (reference sequence). The J segment lost 6 bases and the V segment lost 4 bases, leaving 5 bases of the junction unmatched. CDR3 nucleotides: TGTGCCAGCAGCTCAGACAGGGACGCCGGGGAGCTGTTTTTT. Translation gives CASSSDRDAGELFF.